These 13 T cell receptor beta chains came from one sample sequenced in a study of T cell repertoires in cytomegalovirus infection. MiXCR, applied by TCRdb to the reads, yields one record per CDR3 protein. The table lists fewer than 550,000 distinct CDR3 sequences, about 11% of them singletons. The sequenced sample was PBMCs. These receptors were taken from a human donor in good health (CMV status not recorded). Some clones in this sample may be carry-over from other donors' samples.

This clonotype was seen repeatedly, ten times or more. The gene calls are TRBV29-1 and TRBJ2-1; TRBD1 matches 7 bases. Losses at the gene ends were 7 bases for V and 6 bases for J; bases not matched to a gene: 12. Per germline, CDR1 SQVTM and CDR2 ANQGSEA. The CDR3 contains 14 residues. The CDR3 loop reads CSADPGGSGNEQFF. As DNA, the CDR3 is TGCAGCGCAGATCCAGGGGGATCGGGCAATGAGCAGTTCTTC.

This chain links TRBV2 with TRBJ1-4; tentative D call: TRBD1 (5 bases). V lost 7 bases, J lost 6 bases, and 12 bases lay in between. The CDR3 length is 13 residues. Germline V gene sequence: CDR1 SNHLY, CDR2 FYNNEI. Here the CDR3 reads CASKQGLDEKLFF. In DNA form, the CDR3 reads TGTGCCAGCAAGCAGGGATTGGATGAAAAACTGTTTTTT.

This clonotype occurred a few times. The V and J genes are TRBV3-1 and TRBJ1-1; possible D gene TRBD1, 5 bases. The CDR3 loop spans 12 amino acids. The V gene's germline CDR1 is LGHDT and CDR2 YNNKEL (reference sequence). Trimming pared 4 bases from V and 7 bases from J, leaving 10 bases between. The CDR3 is CASSRGAIEAFF. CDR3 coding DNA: TGTGCCAGCAGCCGAGGGGCGATTGAAGCTTTCTTT.

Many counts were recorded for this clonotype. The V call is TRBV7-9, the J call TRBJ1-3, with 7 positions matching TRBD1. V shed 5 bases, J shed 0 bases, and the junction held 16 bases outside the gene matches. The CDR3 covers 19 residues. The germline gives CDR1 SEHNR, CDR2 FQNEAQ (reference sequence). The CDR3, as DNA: TGTGCCAGCAGCAAGACTTGGGGACAGTCGTCCACCTCTGGAAACACCATATATTTT. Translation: CASSKTWGQSSTSGNTIYF. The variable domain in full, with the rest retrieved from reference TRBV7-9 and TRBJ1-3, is DTGVSQNPRHKITKRGQNVTFRCDPISEHNRLYWYRQTLGQGPEFLTYFQNEAQLEKSRLLSDRFSAERPKGSFSTLEIQRTEQGDSAMYLCASSKTWGQSSTSGNTIYFGEGSWLTVV.

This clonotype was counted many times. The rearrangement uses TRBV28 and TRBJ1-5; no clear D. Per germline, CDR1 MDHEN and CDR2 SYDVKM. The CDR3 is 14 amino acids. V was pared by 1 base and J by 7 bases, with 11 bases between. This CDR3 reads CASSLSGVQQPQHF. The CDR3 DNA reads TGTGCCAGCAGTTTATCCGGGGTCCAGCAGCCCCAGCATTTT.

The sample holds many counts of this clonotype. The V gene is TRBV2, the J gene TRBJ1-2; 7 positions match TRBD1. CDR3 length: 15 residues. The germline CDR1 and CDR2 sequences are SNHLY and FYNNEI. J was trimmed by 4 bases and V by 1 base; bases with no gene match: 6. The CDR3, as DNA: TGTGCCAGCAGTGAAGTTCCGACAGGGACCTATGGCTACACCTTC. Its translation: CASSEVPTGTYGYTF.

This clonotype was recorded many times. The CDR3 DNA sequence: TGTGCCAGCAGCCCGGACAGGGGGTTAAATAATGAAAAACTGTTTTTT. This translates into CASSPDRGLNNEKLFF. The chain couples TRBV2 to TRBJ1-4, with TRBD1 matching over 10 bases. V dropped 6 bases and J dropped 4; count of bases not matched to a gene: 8. Germline V gene data show CDR1 as SNHLY and CDR2 as FYNNEI. CDR3 size: 16 residues.

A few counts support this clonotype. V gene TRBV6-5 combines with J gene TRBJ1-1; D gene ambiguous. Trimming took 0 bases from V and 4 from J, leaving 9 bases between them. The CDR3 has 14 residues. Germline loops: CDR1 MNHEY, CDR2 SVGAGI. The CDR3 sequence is CASSYSERSTEAFF. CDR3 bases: TGTGCCAGCAGTTACTCGGAGAGATCCACTGAAGCTTTCTTT.

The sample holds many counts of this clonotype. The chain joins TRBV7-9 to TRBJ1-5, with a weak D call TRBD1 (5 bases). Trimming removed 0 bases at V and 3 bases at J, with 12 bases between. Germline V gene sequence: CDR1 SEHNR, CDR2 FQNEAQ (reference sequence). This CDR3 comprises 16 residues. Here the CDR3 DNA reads TGTGCCAGCAGCTTAGCCGGGAACAGGCTCAATCAGCCCCAGCATTTT. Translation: CASSLAGNRLNQPQHF.

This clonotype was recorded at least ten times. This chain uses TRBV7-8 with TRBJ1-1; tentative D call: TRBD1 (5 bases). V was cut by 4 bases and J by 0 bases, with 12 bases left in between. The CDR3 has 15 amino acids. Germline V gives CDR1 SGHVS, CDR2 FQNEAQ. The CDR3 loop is CASSSPGLLNTEAFF. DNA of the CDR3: TGTGCCAGCAGCTCCCCGGGGCTGTTGAACACTGAAGCTTTCTTT.

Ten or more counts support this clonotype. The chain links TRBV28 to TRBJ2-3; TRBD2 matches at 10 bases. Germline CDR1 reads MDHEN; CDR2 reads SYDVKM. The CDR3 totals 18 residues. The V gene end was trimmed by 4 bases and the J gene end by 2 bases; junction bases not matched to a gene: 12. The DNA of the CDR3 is TGTGCCAGCAGTTATTCCCCCGGGACTAGCGAAAACACAGATACGCAGTATTTT. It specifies CASSYSPGTSENTDTQYF.

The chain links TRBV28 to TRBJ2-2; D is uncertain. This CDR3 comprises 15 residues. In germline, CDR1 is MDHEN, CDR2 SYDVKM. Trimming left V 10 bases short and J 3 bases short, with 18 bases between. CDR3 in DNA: TGTGCCACCCGCCCCTCCTCCATATACACCGGGGAGCTGTTTTTT. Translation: CATRPSSIYTGELFF.

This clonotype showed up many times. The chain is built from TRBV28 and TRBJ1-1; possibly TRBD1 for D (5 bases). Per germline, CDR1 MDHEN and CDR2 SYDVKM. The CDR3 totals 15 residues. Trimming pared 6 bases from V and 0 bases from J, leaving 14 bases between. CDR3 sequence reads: CASSTPGRMNTEAFF. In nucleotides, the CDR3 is TGTGCCAGCAGCACTCCGGGACGGATGAACACTGAAGCTTTCTTT.